The 21 T cell receptor beta chains below all came from one sample that was sequenced in a study of blood T cells in healthy people across ages. A second PCR, run for roughly 7 to 11 cycles, used a sample-barcoded 5' primer plus a J-beta primer mix. TCRdb reprocessed the 5' RACE reads with MiXCR, giving one entry per CDR3 protein. The sample carries hundreds of thousands of distinct CDR3 sequences, about 62% recorded once. The material sequenced was blood. Receptors were obtained from a man aged 25 to 40 in good health.

The genes are TRBV20-1 and TRBJ2-7, with 8 bases aligning to TRBD1. The ends lost 3 bases at V and 4 bases at J; junction bases unmatched: 8. This CDR3 spans 14 amino acids. In germline, CDR1 is DFQATT, CDR2 SNEGSKA (reference sequence). For the CDR3, the DNA is TGCAGTGCTAGCAAGACAGGGGCTACGTACGAGCAGTACTTC. Its translation: CSASKTGATYEQYF.

This clonotype has only one observation. The gene calls are TRBV29-1 and TRBJ1-1, with 7 nucleotides matching TRBD1. The germline CDR1 and CDR2 sequences are SQVTM and ANQGSEA. Trimming removed 3 bases from V and 6 bases from J; junction bases left unmatched: 4. CDR3 length equals 12 residues. The CDR3 sequence is CSVEGQTAEAFF. In DNA form, the CDR3 reads TGCAGCGTTGAGGGACAGACGGCTGAAGCTTTCTTT. The entire variable domain, with the rest obtained from reference TRBV29-1 and TRBJ1-1, is as follows: SAVISQKPSRDICQRGTSLTIQCQVDSQVTMMFWYRQQPGQSLTLIATANQGSEATYESGFVIDKFPISRPNLTFSTLTVSNMSPEDSSIYLCSVEGQTAEAFFGQGTRLTVV.

This clonotype was detected only a few times. This rearrangement joins TRBV11-2 to TRBJ1-1; the D is unclear. The CDR3 sequence is 14 residues long. V was cut by 1 base and J by 1 base, with 7 bases left in between. The germline V gene has CDR1 SGHAT and CDR2 FQNNGV. The CDR3 loop is CASSLGMGNTEAFF. The CDR3 bases are TGTGCCAGCAGCTTAGGGATGGGGAACACTGAAGCTTTCTTT.

The chain is built from TRBV28 and TRBJ2-1; tentatively, D is TRBD1 (6 bases). V was shortened by 4 bases and J by 9 bases, with 10 bases between the two germline ends. This CDR3 contains 12 residues. Germline V gene lookup returns CDR1 MDHEN and CDR2 SYDVKM. Written as DNA, the CDR3 is TGTGCCAGCAGTTCGACAGGACTTGAGCAGTTCTTC. Translation gives CASSSTGLEQFF.

The rearrangement joins TRBV7-6 to TRBJ2-1; maybe TRBD2 (6 bases). This CDR3 contains 18 residues. Trimming took off 5 bases at V and 8 bases at J, with 28 bases between the two ends. Germline CDR1 and CDR2: SGHVS and FNYEAQ. CDR3 DNA: TGTGCCAGCAGCCACGGGTGGGTTCCGGGGACTGAAATCGATGAGCAGTTCTTC. Translated, it gives CASSHGWVPGTEIDEQFF.

V gene TRBV3-1 combines with J gene TRBJ1-1; D is undetermined. The germline V gene encodes CDR1 LGHDT and CDR2 YNNKEL (reference sequence). This CDR3 is 14 amino acids long. V lost 4 bases to trimming and J lost 4 bases, with 13 bases between them. In DNA, the CDR3 is TGTGCCAGCAGCCCCTACAACAGCGGCACTGAAGCTTTCTTT. Encoded protein: CASSPYNSGTEAFF.

The V and J genes are TRBV5-1 and TRBJ2-1; D gene ambiguous. The CDR3 is 14 amino acids. Trimming took 3 bases from V and 8 from J, leaving 15 bases between them. Germline values: CDR1 SGHRS, CDR2 YFSETQ. The CDR3 bases are TGCGCCAGCAGCTGGGGTCCTTCGCCCGATGAGCAGTTCTTC. It codes for CASSWGPSPDEQFF.

A few counts support this clonotype. The rearrangement joins TRBV12-3 or TRBV12-4 to TRBJ2-4; D may be TRBD1 (6 bases). The CDR3 runs to 13 residues. V shed 5 bases and J shed 4 bases, with 9 bases lying between them. CDR3 sequence: CASSTGQKNIQYF. CDR3 DNA: TGTGCCAGCAGTACCGGACAGAAAAACATTCAGTACTTC.

This clonotype has more than one count but fewer than ten. V is TRBV4-3 and J is TRBJ2-1, with D unclear. Germline values: CDR1 LGHNA, CDR2 YSLEER. Trimming cost V 0 bases and J 7 bases, with 13 bases left between them. The CDR3 extends over 15 amino acids. In DNA, the CDR3 is TGCGCCAGCAGCCAAGAGGGATCTTCATCGAATGAGCAGTTCTTC. Amino acid sequence: CASSQEGSSSNEQFF.

On this clonotype itself: Being one base from a much bigger clone, this may be a read error. V gene TRBV12-3 or TRBV12-4 combines with J gene TRBJ2-1; 7 positions agree with TRBD2. V shed 6 bases, J shed 13 bases, and the junction held 12 bases outside the gene matches. The CDR3 runs to 13 residues. The CDR3 protein is CASSPSGQETQFF. The CDR3, as DNA: TGTGCCAGCAGCCCTAGCGGACAAGAGACCCAGTTCTTC.

The V and J genes are TRBV7-2 and TRBJ2-1; D is uncertain. The CDR3 spans 16 residues. Trimming removed 0 bases from V and 4 bases from J, with 13 bases in between. Germline V gene lookup returns CDR1 SGHTA and CDR2 FQGNSA. CDR3 DNA sequence: TGTGCCAGCAGCTTAGCCGGCAGAATCATGTACAATGAGCAGTTCTTC. It specifies CASSLAGRIMYNEQFF.

The V gene is TRBV7-9, the J gene TRBJ2-1; D is perhaps TRBD2 (8 bases). This CDR3 region has 16 residues. From germline, CDR1 is SEHNR and CDR2 FQNEAQ (reference sequence). V dropped 6 bases and J dropped 4 bases, with 19 bases sitting between them. The CDR3 protein is CASSSISGTVYNEQFF. CDR3 nucleotides: TGTGCCAGCAGTTCGATTAGCGGGACAGTTTACAATGAGCAGTTCTTC.

The chain joins TRBV2 to TRBJ1-6; no definite D call. V shed 5 bases and J shed 6 bases, with 8 bases lying between them. Germline loops: CDR1 SNHLY, CDR2 FYNNEI. CDR3 size: 13 residues. CDR3 residues: CASSRVSNSPLHF. The CDR3 coding sequence is TGTGCCAGCAGTAGGGTATCTAATTCACCCCTCCACTTT. Drawing the rest from reference TRBV2 and TRBJ1-6, the complete variable domain is EPEVTQTPSHQVTQMGQEVILRCVPISNHLYFYWYRQILGQKVEFLVSFYNNEISEKSEIFDDQFSVERPDGSNFTLKIRSTKLEDSAMYFCASSRVSNSPLHFGNGTRLTVT.

This clonotype was counted between two and nine times. The CDR3 DNA reads as TGTGCCAGTACTGGTCCCAACGCCTACGAGCAGTACTTC. Protein: CASTGPNAYEQYF. The chain uses TRBV25-1 and TRBJ2-7; D remains ambiguous. Trimming took 9 bases from V and 2 from J, leaving 14 bases between them. Germline V gene lookup returns CDR1 MGHDK and CDR2 SYGVNS. The CDR3 is 13 amino acids.

The V gene is TRBV20-1, the J gene TRBJ1-1; D remains unclear. V dropped 1 base and J dropped 1 base, with 13 bases sitting between them. Germline CDR1 reads DFQATT; CDR2 reads SNEGSKA (reference sequence). This CDR3 is built from 15 residues. The CDR3 loop reads CSARVRGRGNTEAFF. CDR3 coding DNA: TGCAGTGCTAGAGTCCGGGGTCGGGGGAACACTGAAGCTTTCTTT.

The rearrangement uses TRBV20-1 and TRBJ2-1, with 9 nucleotides matching TRBD2. The CDR3 covers 16 residues. The V gene end was trimmed by 1 base and the J gene end by 4 bases; junction bases not matched to a gene: 8. The germline V gene encodes CDR1 DFQATT and CDR2 SNEGSKA (reference sequence). The CDR3 DNA follows: TGCAGTGCTAGAGTTGGCACTAGCGGGCCGTACAATGAGCAGTTCTTC. Its translation is CSARVGTSGPYNEQFF.

V gene TRBV28 combines with J gene TRBJ2-7; D is unclear. CDR1 MDHEN and CDR2 SYDVKM come from the germline V gene. V lost 3 bases and J 7 bases, leaving 7 bases between the germline ends. CDR3 length: 11 residues. CDR3 DNA sequence: TGTGCCAGCAGTTTGTACATGGAGCAGTACTTC. It encodes CASSLYMEQYF.

Concerning this clonotype: Its ends do not fully match the called genes, so a read error is possible. CDR3 in DNA: TGCGCCAGTAGCTTAGGTGGGGCCCCGGGGGACATTCAGTACTTC. As protein: CASSLGGAPGDIQYF. The chain links TRBV5-1 to TRBJ2-4, with a weak D call TRBD2 (6 bases). The CDR3 has 15 amino acids. Germline loops: CDR1 SGHRS, CDR2 YFSETQ.

The gene calls are TRBV12-3 or TRBV12-4 and TRBJ2-1; 8 bases line up with TRBD2. Trimming took 3 bases from V and 1 from J; bases not matched to a gene: 11. This CDR3 region has 18 residues. In DNA, the CDR3 is TGTGCCAGCAGTTTCGGGCGGGGGGTTGGGAGGTCCTACAATGAGCAGTTCTTC. This codes for CASSFGRGVGRSYNEQFF.

This clonotype has only a few counts. This chain uses TRBV6-1 with TRBJ2-7; tentatively, D is TRBD1 (6 bases). There are 15 residues in the CDR3. V shed 5 bases and J shed 2 bases, with 16 bases lying between them. Germline V gene lookup returns CDR1 MNHNS and CDR2 SASEGT. CDR3 sequence reads: CASSPGVATTYEQYF. The CDR3, as DNA: TGTGCCAGCAGTCCAGGGGTAGCAACAACCTACGAGCAGTACTTC.

A few counts support this clonotype. The rearrangement joins TRBV7-2 to TRBJ2-3, with no clear D. V gave up 2 bases and J gave up 7 bases, with 4 bases separating them. The germline V gene encodes CDR1 SGHTA and CDR2 FQGNSA. The CDR3 totals 11 residues. The CDR3 loop reads CASSLTNTQYF. The CDR3 nucleotides read TGTGCCAGCAGCTTAACAAATACGCAGTATTTT.